A single sample is the source of the 12 T cell receptor beta chains below, sequenced in a study of shared clonotypes between healthy human individuals. Sequencing was performed with immunoSEQ multiplex PCR; in TCRdb, only in-frame clones are kept and a portion is missing. This table holds around 2.3 million clones, approximately 94% found once. Sequenced input: naive CD4+ T cells sorted from blood. Stated subset: CD45RA+ positively selected. The receptors stem from a man between 18 and 29 years old in good health.

The gene calls are TRBV5-1 and TRBJ1-1, with TRBD1 identical over 9 bases. After removal of 7 bases from V and 8 bases from J, the junction contained 9 bases not matched to a gene. Germline lookup yields CDR1 SGHRS and CDR2 YFSETQ. The CDR3 runs to 13 residues. The CDR3 DNA follows: TGCGCCAGCCGAACACAGGGGGCCGACGAAGCTTTCTTT. Residues: CASRTQGADEAFF.

The chain couples TRBV7-2 to TRBJ2-7, with 8 nucleotides matching TRBD2. CDR3 length equals 14 residues. Germline V gives CDR1 SGHTA, CDR2 FQGNSA. V lost 3 bases, J lost 4 bases, and 5 bases stayed unmatched. The CDR3 region has the DNA TGTGCCAGCAGCTTTTTAGCGGGGCAGTACGAGCAGTACTTC. This gives the protein CASSFLAGQYEQYF.

This chain uses TRBV2 with TRBJ2-7; possible D gene TRBD1, 6 bases. This CDR3 has 14 amino acids. Trimming pared 4 bases from V and 5 bases from J, leaving 15 bases between. The germline V gene has CDR1 SNHLY and CDR2 FYNNEI. CDR3 region: CASSGDNPPDEQYF. The CDR3 DNA sequence: TGTGCCAGCAGTGGGGACAACCCTCCGGACGAGCAGTACTTC. The whole variable domain, filled in from reference TRBV2 and TRBJ2-7, reads EPEVTQTPSHQVTQMGQEVILRCVPISNHLYFYWYRQILGQKVEFLVSFYNNEISEKSEIFDDQFSVERPDGSNFTLKIRSTKLEDSAMYFCASSGDNPPDEQYFGPGTRLTVT.

About this clone: Other DNA sequences in the same sample also yield this CDR3. The chain combines TRBV19 with TRBJ2-2, with D hard to call. Germline loops: CDR1 LNHDA, CDR2 SQIVND (reference sequence). With 0 bases removed from V and 0 bases from J, the gap between germline ends came to 2 bases. The CDR3 contains 14 residues. CDR3 sequence: CASSIEANTGELFF. CDR3 in DNA: TGTGCCAGTAGTATAGAAGCGAACACCGGGGAGCTGTTTTTT.

J is TRBJ2-3 and V is TRBV6-5, with D perhaps matching TRBD1 or TRBD2 (5 bases each). This CDR3 is 14 amino acids long. The V gene's germline CDR1 is MNHEY and CDR2 SVGAGI. Trimming took 5 bases from V and 4 from J, leaving 13 bases between them. Written as DNA, the CDR3 is TGTGCCAGCAGTGAGGGACGGGTGCCAGATACGCAGTATTTT. This gives the protein CASSEGRVPDTQYF.

The V and J genes are TRBV18 and TRBJ2-1; TRBD2 aligns across 7 bases. The CDR3 has 17 residues. V lost 3 bases, J lost 4 bases, and 12 bases stayed unmatched. Germline CDR1 is KGHSH and CDR2 is LQKENI. Written as DNA, the CDR3 is TGTGCCAGCTCACCGCGGCTAGCGGCCAGAGGTTACAATGAGCAGTTCTTC. Protein sequence: CASSPRLAARGYNEQFF.

The chain uses TRBV27 and TRBJ2-3, with TRBD2 matching over 10 bases. The CDR3 spans 17 residues. Trimming removed 1 base from V and 2 bases from J; junction bases left unmatched: 6. Per the germline V gene, CDR1 is MNHEY and CDR2 is SMNVEV (reference sequence). DNA of the CDR3: TGTGCCAGCAGTTTATTATCACTAGCGGGGTACACAGATACGCAGTATTTT. This gives the protein CASSLLSLAGYTDTQYF.

Worth noting for this clone: At the DNA level, this CDR3 is encoded by other sequences in the same sample as well. V is TRBV10-3 and J is TRBJ2-7; D tentatively reads TRBD1 or TRBD2 (7 bases each). Per germline, CDR1 ENHRY and CDR2 SYGVKD. V lost 10 bases, J lost 1 base, and 17 bases lay in between. The CDR3 is 14 residues long. The CDR3 nucleotides read TGTGCCACCAGGGGGGGTGTAAGTTCCTACGAGCAGTACTTC. Protein: CATRGGVSSYEQYF.

The chain joins TRBV11-1 to TRBJ1-1, with D possibly matching TRBD1 (6 bases). Germline V lookup: CDR1 SGHAT, CDR2 FQDESV (reference sequence). This CDR3 region has 15 residues. Trimming shortened V by 5 bases and J by 0 bases, and 13 bases separated the two germline ends. The CDR3 nucleotides read TGTGCCAGCAGCGGATTCAGGGGCGTGAACACTGAAGCTTTCTTT. This sequence encodes CASSGFRGVNTEAFF.

The rearrangement links TRBV7-3 to TRBJ2-2; 10 bases align to TRBD2. Germline V gives CDR1 SGHTA, CDR2 FQGTGA. The CDR3 is made up of 16 amino acids. Trimming took 5 bases from V and 6 from J; bases not matched to a gene: 9. CDR3 sequence reads: CASSASGTSEAGELFF. CDR3 nucleotides: TGTGCCAGCAGCGCATCCGGGACTAGCGAGGCCGGGGAGCTGTTTTTT.

The rearrangement uses TRBV2 and TRBJ1-2, with 7 bases that match TRBD1. J was trimmed by 0 bases and V by 6 bases; bases with no gene match: 7. This CDR3 contains 15 residues. Germline V lookup: CDR1 SNHLY, CDR2 FYNNEI. The CDR3 DNA is TGTGCCAGCAGGGTGGGACAGCAAGCTAACTATGGCTACACCTTC. Residues: CASRVGQQANYGYTF.

The genes are TRBV2 and TRBJ1-1, with TRBD1 as a possible D gene (6 bases). Per the germline V gene, CDR1 is SNHLY and CDR2 is FYNNEI. The CDR3 runs 13 residues. The V end lost 2 bases, the J end lost 6 bases, and 10 bases lay between the germline ends. The CDR3: CASSESTGSEAFF. The CDR3 DNA is TGTGCCAGCAGTGAAAGTACAGGGTCTGAAGCTTTCTTT.